These 3 T cell receptor beta chains came from one sample sequenced in a study of cytomegalovirus exposure and HLA in healthy donors. Produced via immunoSEQ multiplex PCR; TCRdb's table is partial and in-frame only. The table records 150,000 to 200,000 clones, roughly four fifths of them present only once. Sequencing was done on a sample of PBMCs. The origin of the receptors is a woman between 18 and 29 years old in good health and CMV-seropositive.

V usage is TRBV6-1 and J usage is TRBJ2-1; D might be TRBD1 (6 bases). This CDR3 is 15 amino acids long. CDR1 and CDR2 from the germline V gene are MNHNS and SASEGT. Trimming took off 1 base at V and 5 bases at J, with 12 bases between the two ends. Written as DNA, the CDR3 is TGTGCCAGCAGTGAAGGGACAGTGGGGCACAATGAGCAGTTCTTC. Encoded protein: CASSEGTVGHNEQFF.

The V gene is TRBV19, the J gene TRBJ1-2; TRBD1 might be the D (6 bases). V was cut by 2 bases and J by 4 bases, with 17 bases left in between. The CDR3 runs to 16 residues. Germline V lookup: CDR1 LNHDA, CDR2 SQIVND (reference sequence). This chain's CDR3 is CASSITVDRLGYGYTF. CDR3 sequence (DNA): TGTGCCAGTAGTATAACCGTTGACAGGCTTGGCTATGGCTACACCTTC.

The chain combines TRBV2 with TRBJ1-6; D not resolved. V lost 7 bases and J 7 bases, leaving 11 bases between the germline ends. This CDR3 comprises 13 residues. CDR1 SNHLY and CDR2 FYNNEI come from the germline V gene. CDR3 amino acids: CASILPFNSPLHF. The CDR3 coding sequence is TGTGCCAGCATTCTCCCGTTCAATTCACCCCTCCACTTT.